Each of the 19 T cell receptor beta chains below was sequenced from the same sample in a study of monozygotic twins with inflammatory bowel disease. With the 5' RACE reads reprocessed, TCRdb shows one record per CDR3 protein and no DNA. This repertoire comprises some 170,000 distinct CDR3 sequences; its ten largest clones make up approximately 2.4%. Sequencing input: blood. These receptor sequences come from a human donor with ulcerative colitis or Crohn's disease, or a healthy co-twin of an affected twin (not recorded which).

V usage is TRBV7-6 and J usage is TRBJ2-7. CDR3 length: 14 amino acids. In germline, CDR1 is SGHVS, CDR2 FNYEAQ. The CDR3 sequence: CASSLTLASGEQYF.

V is TRBV19 and J is TRBJ1-5; TCRdb's D call of TRBD1 is untestable without DNA. The CDR3 is 14 residues long. Germline V gives CDR1 LNHDA, CDR2 SQIVND (reference sequence). The CDR3 protein is CASRNRDSNQPQHF.

CDR3 region: CASSLLSGGISNQPQHF. This chain uses TRBV7-2 with TRBJ1-5; lacking DNA, the TRBD1 call made by TCRdb goes unchecked. The CDR3 has 17 amino acids. Germline V gene sequence: CDR1 SGHTA, CDR2 FQGNSA.

The chain joins TRBV15 to TRBJ1-5. The CDR3 runs to 14 residues. Germline-derived CDR1 and CDR2 are LNHNV and YYDKDF (reference sequence). CDR3: CATSRDMANQPQHF.

The rearrangement links TRBV12-3 or TRBV12-4 to TRBJ2-3; TCRdb gives TRBD1 as the D gene, but with no DNA this cannot be confirmed. The CDR3 consists of 15 residues. This chain's CDR3 is CASSFWGGGPVTQYF.

This chain connects TRBV7-9 to TRBJ2-1. CDR1 is SEHNR and CDR2 is FQNEAQ in the germline V gene (reference sequence). The CDR3 runs 15 residues. The CDR3 spells CASSLVVVLHNEQFF.

The chain recombines TRBV7-9 with TRBJ2-1; lacking DNA, the TRBD1 call made by TCRdb goes unchecked. This CDR3 region has 15 residues. Germline V CDR1 and CDR2: SEHNR, FQNEAQ (reference sequence). The CDR3 loop reads CASSPSGARNNEQFF.

The V gene is TRBV5-5, the J gene TRBJ2-4. From germline, CDR1 is SGHKS and CDR2 YYEKEE (reference sequence). The CDR3 has 15 residues. This chain's CDR3 is CASSSYDIAKNIQYF.

This chain joins TRBV28 and TRBJ2-3. Germline V lookup: CDR1 MDHEN, CDR2 SYDVKM. This CDR3 comprises 15 residues. The CDR3 reads CASSLRGASTDTQYF.

V is TRBV5-1 and J is TRBJ1-1; the D gene TCRdb calls, TRBD1, cannot be checked with no DNA. There are 13 residues in the CDR3. CDR1 is SGHRS, CDR2 YFSETQ, per germline. The CDR3 reads CASSPEQGRKAFF.

The V and J genes are TRBV12-3 or TRBV12-4 and TRBJ2-5; TCRdb calls TRBD1, which cannot be checked without DNA. The CDR3 runs to 14 residues. The chain's CDR3 is CASSTTGGWGTQYF.

V usage is TRBV6-2 or TRBV6-3 and J usage is TRBJ2-1; the TRBD1 assignment by TCRdb is unverifiable without DNA. Germline V gene data show CDR1 as MNHEY and CDR2 as SVGEGT. The CDR3 contains 16 residues. The CDR3 loop is CASSYSKAGGSDEQFF.

This chain uses TRBV7-3 with TRBJ2-2; absent DNA, TCRdb's TRBD1 call cannot be checked. The CDR3 length is 13 residues. From germline, CDR1 is SGHTA and CDR2 FQGTGA. CDR3 residues: CASSPPSYGELFF.

The gene calls are TRBV20-1 and TRBJ2-2; TCRdb proposes TRBD1, but this gene call is untestable without DNA. CDR3 size: 17 residues. Germline values: CDR1 DFQATT, CDR2 SNEGSKA (reference sequence). The CDR3 spells CSARDQAGWTNTGELFF.

The rearrangement joins TRBV10-3 to TRBJ2-1. CDR3 length: 15 residues. In germline, CDR1 is ENHRY, CDR2 SYGVKD. CDR3 residues: CAISESVGFYNEQFF.

The chain couples TRBV7-2 to TRBJ2-7; checking the TCRdb D call of TRBD2 is not possible without DNA. CDR1 SGHTA and CDR2 FQGNSA come from the germline V gene. CDR3 size: 15 residues. The CDR3 sequence is CASSSGLAGVNEQYF.

The gene calls are TRBV5-1 and TRBJ2-3; TCRdb's D call, TRBD1, is unchecked because there is no DNA. Germline V gene lookup returns CDR1 SGHRS and CDR2 YFSETQ. CDR3 size: 14 residues. This chain's CDR3 is CASSIGQGSDTQYF.

The chain links TRBV7-2 to TRBJ2-1; absent DNA, TCRdb's TRBD1 call cannot be checked. Germline-derived CDR1 and CDR2 are SGHTA and FQGNSA. The CDR3 runs 14 residues. The CDR3 protein is CASSLGGQSHEQFF.

This chain links TRBV5-1 with TRBJ2-6; TCRdb returns TRBD1, unconfirmable since there is no DNA. The CDR3 is 16 amino acids. Germline-derived CDR1 and CDR2 are SGHRS and YFSETQ. CDR3: CASSQQGSSGANVLTF.